This T cell receptor beta chain was captured by sequencing in a study of T cells in Graves' hyperthyroidism and ophthalmopathy. V lost 6 bases and J lost 12, with 23 bases in between. Per germline, CDR1 SNHLY and CDR2 FYNNEI. The CDR3 has 15 residues. Amplification yielded TCR beta CDR3 regions, with RNA transcripts as the source. When the TCR CDR3 underwent first-round RT-PCR, the HTBI primer set was used. Each CDR3 protein is one row after TCRdb ran MiXCR on the multiplex PCR reads. Seen here are some 320,000 distinct CDR3 sequences, approximately 13% observed once, and the top ten hold about 37%. This clonotype was seen a few times.

This rearrangement joins TRBV2 to TRBJ1-4, with D possibly being TRBD1 (6 bases). The source is a middle-aged woman with Graves' ophthalmopathy. The sequencing sample was made of blood. CDR3 in amino acids: CASSGGGFQTAELFF. In nucleotides, the CDR3 is TGTGCCAGCAGCGGAGGGGGGTTCCAAACGGCGGAACTGTTTTTT.